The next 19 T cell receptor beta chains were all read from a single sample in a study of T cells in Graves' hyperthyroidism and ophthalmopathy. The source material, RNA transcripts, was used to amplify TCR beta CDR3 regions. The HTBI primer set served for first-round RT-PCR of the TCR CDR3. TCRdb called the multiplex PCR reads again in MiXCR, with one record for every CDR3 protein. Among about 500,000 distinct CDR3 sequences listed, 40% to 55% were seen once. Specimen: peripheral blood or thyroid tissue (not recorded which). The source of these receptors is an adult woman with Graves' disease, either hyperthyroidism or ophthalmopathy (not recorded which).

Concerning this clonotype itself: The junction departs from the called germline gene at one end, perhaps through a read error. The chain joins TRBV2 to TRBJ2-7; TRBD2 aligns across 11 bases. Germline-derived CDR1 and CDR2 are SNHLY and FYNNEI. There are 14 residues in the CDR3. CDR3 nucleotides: TGTGCCAGCAGGGGACTAGCGGCACCGGGGGAGCTGTACTTC. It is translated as CASRGLAAPGELYF.

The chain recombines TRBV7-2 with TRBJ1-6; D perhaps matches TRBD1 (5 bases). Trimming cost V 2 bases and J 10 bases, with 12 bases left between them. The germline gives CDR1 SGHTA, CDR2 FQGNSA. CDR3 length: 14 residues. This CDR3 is CASSLTEGTSPLHF. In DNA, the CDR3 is TGTGCCAGCAGCTTAACTGAGGGGACGTCACCCCTCCACTTT.

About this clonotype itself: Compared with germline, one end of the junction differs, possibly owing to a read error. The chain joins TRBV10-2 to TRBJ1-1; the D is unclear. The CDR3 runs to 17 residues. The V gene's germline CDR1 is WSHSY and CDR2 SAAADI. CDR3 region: CASSYPTSRSWNTEAFF. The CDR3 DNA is TGTGCCAGCAGTTACCCTACTAGTAGGTCCTGGAACACTGAAGCTTTCTTT.

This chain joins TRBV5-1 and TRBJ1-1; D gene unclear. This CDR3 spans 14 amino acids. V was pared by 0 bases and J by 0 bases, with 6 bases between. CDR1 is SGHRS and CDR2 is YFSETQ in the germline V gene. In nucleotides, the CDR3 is TGCGCCAGCAGCTTGGACCAGATGAACACTGAAGCTTTCTTT. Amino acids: CASSLDQMNTEAFF.

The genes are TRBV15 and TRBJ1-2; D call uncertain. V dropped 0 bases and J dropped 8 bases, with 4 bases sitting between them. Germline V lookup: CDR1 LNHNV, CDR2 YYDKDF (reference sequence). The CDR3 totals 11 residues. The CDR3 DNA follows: TGTGCCACCAGCAGAGATCACGGCTACACCTTC. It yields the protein CATSRDHGYTF.

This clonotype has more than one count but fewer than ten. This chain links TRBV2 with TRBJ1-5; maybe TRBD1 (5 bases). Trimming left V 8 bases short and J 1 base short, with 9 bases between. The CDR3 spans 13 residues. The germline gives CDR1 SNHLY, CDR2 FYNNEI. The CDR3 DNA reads TGTGCCAGCCTCAGGGACAGCAATCAGCCCCAGCATTTT. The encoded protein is CASLRDSNQPQHF.

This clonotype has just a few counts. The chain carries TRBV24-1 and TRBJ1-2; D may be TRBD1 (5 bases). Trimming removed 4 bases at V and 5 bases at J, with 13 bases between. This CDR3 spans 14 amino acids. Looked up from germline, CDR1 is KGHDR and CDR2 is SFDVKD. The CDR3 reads CATSDQGFWYGYTF. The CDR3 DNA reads TGTGCCACCAGTGACCAGGGATTTTGGTATGGCTACACCTTC.

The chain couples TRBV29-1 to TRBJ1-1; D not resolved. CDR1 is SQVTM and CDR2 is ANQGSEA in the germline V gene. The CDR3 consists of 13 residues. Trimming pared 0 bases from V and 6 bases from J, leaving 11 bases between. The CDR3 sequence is CSVEDFEDSEAFF. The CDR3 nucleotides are TGCAGCGTTGAAGATTTCGAGGATTCTGAAGCTTTCTTT.

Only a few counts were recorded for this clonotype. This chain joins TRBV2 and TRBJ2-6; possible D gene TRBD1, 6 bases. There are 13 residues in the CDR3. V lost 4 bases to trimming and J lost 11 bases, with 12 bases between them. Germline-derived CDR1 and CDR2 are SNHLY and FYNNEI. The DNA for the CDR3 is TGTGCCAGCAGTGTCCAGGGGATCGACGTCCTGACTTTC. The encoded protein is CASSVQGIDVLTF.

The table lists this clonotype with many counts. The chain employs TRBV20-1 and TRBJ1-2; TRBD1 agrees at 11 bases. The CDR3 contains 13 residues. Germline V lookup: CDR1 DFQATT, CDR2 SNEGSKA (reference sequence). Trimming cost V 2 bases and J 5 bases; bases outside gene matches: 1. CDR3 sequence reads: CSARWDRGYGYTF. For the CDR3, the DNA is TGCAGTGCTAGATGGGACAGGGGGTATGGCTACACCTTC.

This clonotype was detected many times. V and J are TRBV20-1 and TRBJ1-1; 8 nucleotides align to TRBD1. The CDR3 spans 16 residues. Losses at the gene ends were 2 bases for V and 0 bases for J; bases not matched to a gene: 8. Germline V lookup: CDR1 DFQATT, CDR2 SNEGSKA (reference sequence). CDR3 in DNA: TGCAGTGCTAGACCTCCCGGACAGGGTATGAACACTGAAGCTTTCTTT. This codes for CSARPPGQGMNTEAFF.

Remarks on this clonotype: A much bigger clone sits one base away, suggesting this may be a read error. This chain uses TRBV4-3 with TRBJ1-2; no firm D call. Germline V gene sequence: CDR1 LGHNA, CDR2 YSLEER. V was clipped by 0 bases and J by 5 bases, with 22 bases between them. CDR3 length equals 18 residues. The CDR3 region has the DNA TGCGCCAGCAGCCAAGAAGCATCGAGGACCCTCGGGTGGTATGGCTACACCTTC. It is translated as CASSQEASRTLGWYGYTF.

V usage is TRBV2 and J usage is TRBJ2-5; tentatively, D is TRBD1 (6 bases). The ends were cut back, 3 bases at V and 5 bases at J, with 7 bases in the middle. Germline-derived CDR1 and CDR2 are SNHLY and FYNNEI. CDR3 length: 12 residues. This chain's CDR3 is CASSEGAETQYF. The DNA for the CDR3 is TGTGCCAGCAGTGAGGGGGCGGAGACCCAGTACTTC.

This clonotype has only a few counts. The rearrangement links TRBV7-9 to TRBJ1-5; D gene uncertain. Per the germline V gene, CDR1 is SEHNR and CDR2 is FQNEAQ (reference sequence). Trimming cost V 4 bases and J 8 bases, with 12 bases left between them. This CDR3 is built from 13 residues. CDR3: CASSYLHGEPQHF. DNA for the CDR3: TGTGCCAGCAGCTACCTTCACGGAGAGCCCCAGCATTTT.

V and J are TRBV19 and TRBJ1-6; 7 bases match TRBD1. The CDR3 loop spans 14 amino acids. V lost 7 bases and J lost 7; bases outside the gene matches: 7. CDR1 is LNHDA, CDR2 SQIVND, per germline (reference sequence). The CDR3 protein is CASTPGQKNSPLHF. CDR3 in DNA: TGTGCCAGTACCCCGGGACAGAAGAATTCACCCCTCCACTTT.

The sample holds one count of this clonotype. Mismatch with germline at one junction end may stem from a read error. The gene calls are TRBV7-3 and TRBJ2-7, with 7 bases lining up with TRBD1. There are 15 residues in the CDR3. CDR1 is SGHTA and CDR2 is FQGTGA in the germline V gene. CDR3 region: CTSSLTGDGAYEQYF. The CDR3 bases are TGTACCAGCAGCTTAACAGGGGACGGGGCCTACGAGCAGTACTTC.

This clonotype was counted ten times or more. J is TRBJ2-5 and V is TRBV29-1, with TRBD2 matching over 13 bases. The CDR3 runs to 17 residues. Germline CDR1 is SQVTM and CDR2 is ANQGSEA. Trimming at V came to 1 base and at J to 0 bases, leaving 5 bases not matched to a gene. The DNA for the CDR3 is TGCAGCGTTGAAGGATGGACTAGCGGGGGAAACCAAGAGACCCAGTACTTC. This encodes CSVEGWTSGGNQETQYF.

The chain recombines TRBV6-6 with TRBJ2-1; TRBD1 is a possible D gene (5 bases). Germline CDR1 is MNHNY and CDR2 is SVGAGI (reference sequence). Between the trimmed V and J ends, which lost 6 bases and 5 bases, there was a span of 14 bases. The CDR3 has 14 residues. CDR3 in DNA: TGTGCCAGCAGGGTGTCAGCGACAGACAATGAGCAGTTCTTC. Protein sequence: CASRVSATDNEQFF.

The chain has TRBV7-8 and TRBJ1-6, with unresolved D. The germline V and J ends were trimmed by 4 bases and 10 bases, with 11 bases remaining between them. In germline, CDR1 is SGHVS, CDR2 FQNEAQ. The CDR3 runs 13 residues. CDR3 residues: CASSSDKSSPLHF. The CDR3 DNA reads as TGTGCCAGCAGCTCCGACAAATCCTCACCCCTCCACTTT.